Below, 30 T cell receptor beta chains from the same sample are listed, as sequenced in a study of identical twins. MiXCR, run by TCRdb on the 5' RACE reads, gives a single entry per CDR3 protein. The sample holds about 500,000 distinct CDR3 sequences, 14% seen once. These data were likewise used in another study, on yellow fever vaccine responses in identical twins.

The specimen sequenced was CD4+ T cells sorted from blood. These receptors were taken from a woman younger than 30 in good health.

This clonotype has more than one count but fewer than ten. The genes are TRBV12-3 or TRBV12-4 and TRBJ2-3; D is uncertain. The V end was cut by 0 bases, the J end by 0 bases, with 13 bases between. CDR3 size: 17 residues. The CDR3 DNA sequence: TGTGCCAGCAGTTTAGCGGTAGCAGCTCCTAGCACAGATACGCAGTATTTT. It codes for CASSLAVAAPSTDTQYF.

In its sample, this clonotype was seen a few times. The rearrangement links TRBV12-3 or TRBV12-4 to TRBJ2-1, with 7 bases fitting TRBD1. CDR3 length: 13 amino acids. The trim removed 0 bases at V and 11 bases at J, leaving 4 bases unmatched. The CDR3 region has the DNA TGTGCCAGCAGTTTAGCGCCGACAGGGAAGCAGTTCTTC. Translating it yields CASSLAPTGKQFF.

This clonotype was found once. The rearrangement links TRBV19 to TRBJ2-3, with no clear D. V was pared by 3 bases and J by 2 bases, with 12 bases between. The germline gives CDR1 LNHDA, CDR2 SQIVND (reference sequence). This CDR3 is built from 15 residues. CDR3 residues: CASSIMASPTDTQYF. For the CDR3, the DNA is TGTGCCAGTAGTATCATGGCGTCCCCCACAGATACGCAGTATTTT.

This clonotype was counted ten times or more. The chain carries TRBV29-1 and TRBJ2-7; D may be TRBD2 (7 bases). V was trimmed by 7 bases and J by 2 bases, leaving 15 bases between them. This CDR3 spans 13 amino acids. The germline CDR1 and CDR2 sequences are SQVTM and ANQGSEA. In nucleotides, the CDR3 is TGCAGCGCCTTCGAGGGGGGGGCCTACGAGCAGTACTTC. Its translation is CSAFEGGAYEQYF.

CDR3 nucleotide sequence: TGCAGTGCTTACAGGGTCAGCGAGCAGTACTTC. Translating gives CSAYRVSEQYF. The chain combines TRBV20-1 with TRBJ2-7, with D perhaps TRBD1 (6 bases). Per the germline V gene, CDR1 is DFQATT and CDR2 is SNEGSKA (reference sequence). V lost 5 bases and J lost 6, with 11 bases in between. CDR3 length: 11 residues.

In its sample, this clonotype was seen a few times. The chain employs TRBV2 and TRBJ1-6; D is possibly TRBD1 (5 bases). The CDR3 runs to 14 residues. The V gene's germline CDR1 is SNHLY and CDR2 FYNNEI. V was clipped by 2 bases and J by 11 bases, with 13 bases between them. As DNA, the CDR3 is TGTGCCAGCAGTGAAATTGGTGGGGGTACACCCCTCCACTTT. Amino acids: CASSEIGGGTPLHF.

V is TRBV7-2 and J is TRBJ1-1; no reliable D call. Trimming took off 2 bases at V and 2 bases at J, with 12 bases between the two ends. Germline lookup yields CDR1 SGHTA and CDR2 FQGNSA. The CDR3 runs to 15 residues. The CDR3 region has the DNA TGTGCCAGCAGCTTACGGGGAGGATCTAACACTGAAGCTTTCTTT. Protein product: CASSLRGGSNTEAFF.

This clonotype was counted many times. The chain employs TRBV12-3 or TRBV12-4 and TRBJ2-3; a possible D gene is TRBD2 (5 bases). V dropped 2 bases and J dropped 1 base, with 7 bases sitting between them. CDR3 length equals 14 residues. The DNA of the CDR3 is TGTGCCAGCAGTTTAAATAGCGGCACAGATACGCAGTATTTT. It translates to CASSLNSGTDTQYF.

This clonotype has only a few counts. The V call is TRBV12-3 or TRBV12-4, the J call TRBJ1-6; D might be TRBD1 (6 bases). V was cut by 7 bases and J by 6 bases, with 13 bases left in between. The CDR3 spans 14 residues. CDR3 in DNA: TGTGCCAGCAAATTGGGGGGGCCTAATTCACCCCTCCACTTT. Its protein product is CASKLGGPNSPLHF.

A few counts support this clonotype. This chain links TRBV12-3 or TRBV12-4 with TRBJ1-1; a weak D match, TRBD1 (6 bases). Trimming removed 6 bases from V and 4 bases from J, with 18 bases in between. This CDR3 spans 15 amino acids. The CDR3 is CASRDTGFRGTEAFF. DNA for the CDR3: TGTGCCAGCAGGGACACAGGGTTCAGGGGCACTGAAGCTTTCTTT.

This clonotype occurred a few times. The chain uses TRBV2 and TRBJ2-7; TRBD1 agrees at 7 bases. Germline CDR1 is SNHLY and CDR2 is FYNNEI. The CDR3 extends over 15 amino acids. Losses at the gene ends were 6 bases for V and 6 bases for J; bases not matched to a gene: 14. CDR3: CASRDLGQKVGEQYF. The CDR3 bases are TGTGCCAGCAGGGACCTGGGACAGAAGGTGGGCGAGCAGTACTTC.

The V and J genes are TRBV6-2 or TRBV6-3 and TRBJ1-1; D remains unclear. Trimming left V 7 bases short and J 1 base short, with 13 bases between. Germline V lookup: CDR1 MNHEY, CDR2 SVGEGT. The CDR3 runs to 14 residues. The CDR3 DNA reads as TGTGCCAGCACCCACTCGGGCCAGAACACTGAAGCTTTCTTT. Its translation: CASTHSGQNTEAFF.

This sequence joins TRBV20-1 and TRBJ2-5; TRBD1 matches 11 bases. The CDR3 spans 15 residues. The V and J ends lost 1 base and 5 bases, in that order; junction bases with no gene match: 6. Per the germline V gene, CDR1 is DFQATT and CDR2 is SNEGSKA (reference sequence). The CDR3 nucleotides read TGCAGTGCTAGAGGTTGGACAGGGGGCTATGAGACCCAGTACTTC. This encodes CSARGWTGGYETQYF.

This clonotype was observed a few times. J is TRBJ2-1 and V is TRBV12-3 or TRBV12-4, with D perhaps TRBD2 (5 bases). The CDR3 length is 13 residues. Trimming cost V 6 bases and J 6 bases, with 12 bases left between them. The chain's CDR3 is CASRPSLGNEQFF. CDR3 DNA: TGTGCCAGCAGGCCTAGCCTGGGCAATGAGCAGTTCTTC.

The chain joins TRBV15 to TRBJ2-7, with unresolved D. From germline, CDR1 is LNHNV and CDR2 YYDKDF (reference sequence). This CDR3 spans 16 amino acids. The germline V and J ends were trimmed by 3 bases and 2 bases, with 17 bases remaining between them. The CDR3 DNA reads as TGTGCCACCAGCAGGGACGACTCAGTTCGAACCTACGAGCAGTACTTC. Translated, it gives CATSRDDSVRTYEQYF.

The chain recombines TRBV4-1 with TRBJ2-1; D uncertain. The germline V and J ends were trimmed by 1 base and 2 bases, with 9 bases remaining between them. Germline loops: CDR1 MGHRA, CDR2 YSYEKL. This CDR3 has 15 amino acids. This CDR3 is CASSQVAVTYNEQFF. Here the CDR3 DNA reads TGCGCCAGCAGCCAAGTGGCGGTCACCTACAATGAGCAGTTCTTC.

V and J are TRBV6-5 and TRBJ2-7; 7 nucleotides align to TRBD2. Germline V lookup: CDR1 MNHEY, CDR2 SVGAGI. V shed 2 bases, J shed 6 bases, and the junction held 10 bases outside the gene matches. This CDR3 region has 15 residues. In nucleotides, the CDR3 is TGTGCCAGCAGTTACGTCGGGGGAGGGCCGGGCGAGCAGTACTTC. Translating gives CASSYVGGGPGEQYF.

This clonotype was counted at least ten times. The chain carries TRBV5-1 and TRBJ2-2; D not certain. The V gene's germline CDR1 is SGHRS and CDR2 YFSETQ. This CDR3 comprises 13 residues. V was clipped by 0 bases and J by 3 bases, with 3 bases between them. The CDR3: CASSLEHTGELFF. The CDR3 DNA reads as TGCGCCAGCAGCTTGGAACACACCGGGGAGCTGTTTTTT.

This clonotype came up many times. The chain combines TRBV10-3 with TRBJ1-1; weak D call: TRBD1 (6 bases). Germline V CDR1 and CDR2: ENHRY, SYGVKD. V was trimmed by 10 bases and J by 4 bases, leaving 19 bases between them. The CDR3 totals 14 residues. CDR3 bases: TGTGCCACCCATGCAGGGGTCGGGGGCACTGAAGCTTTCTTT. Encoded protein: CATHAGVGGTEAFF.

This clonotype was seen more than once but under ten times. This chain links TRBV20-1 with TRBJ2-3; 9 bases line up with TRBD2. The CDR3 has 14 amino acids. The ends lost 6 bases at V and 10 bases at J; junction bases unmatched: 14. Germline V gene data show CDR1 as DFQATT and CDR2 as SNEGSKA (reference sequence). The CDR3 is CSARRASGTGAQYF. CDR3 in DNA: TGCAGTGCCCGTCGGGCTAGCGGGACCGGTGCGCAGTATTTT.

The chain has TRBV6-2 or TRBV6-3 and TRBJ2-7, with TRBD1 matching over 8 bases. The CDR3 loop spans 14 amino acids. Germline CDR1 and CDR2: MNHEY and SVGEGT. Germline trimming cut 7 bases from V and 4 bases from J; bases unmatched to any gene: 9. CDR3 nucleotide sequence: TGTGCCAGCAAGGCCAGGGGGCTGAATTACGAGCAGTACTTC. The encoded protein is CASKARGLNYEQYF.

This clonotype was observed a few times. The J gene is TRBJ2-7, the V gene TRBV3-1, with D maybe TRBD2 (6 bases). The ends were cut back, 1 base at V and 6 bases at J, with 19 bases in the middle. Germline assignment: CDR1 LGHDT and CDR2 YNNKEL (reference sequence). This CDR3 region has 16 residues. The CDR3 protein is CASSQAALRREIEQYF. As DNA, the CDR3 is TGTGCCAGCAGCCAAGCTGCCCTTCGGAGGGAAATCGAGCAGTACTTC.

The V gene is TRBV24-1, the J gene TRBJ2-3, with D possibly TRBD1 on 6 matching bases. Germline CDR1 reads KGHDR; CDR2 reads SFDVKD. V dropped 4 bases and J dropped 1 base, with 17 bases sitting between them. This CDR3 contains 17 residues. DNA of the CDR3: TGTGCCACCAGTGACGAAACAGGGAGATTCCGCACAGATACGCAGTATTTT. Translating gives CATSDETGRFRTDTQYF.

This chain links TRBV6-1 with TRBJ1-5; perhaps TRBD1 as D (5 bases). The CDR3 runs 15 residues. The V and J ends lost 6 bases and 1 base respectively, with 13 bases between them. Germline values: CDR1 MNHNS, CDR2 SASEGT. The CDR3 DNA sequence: TGTGCCAGCAGCCGCCGGGACGGAAGCAATCAGCCCCAGCATTTT. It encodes CASSRRDGSNQPQHF.

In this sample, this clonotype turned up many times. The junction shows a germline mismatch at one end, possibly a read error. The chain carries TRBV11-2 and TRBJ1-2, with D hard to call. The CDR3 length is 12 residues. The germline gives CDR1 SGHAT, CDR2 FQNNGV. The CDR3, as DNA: TGTGCCAGCAGTTTAGTCAACTATGGCTACACCTTC. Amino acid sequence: CASSLVNYGYTF.

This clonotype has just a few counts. CDR3 amino acids: CSVTPGAALYEQYF. CDR3 in DNA: TGCAGCGTGACCCCTGGGGCTGCGCTCTACGAGCAGTACTTC. The chain employs TRBV29-1 and TRBJ2-7; perhaps TRBD1 as D (5 bases). Germline V gives CDR1 SQVTM, CDR2 ANQGSEA. Trimming removed 6 bases from V and 3 bases from J, with 18 bases in between. The CDR3 totals 14 residues.

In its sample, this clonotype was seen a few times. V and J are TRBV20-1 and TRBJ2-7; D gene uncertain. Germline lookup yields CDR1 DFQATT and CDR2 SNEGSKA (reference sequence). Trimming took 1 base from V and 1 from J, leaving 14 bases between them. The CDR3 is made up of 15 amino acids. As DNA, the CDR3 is TGCAGTGCTAGAGGGAGAGGTTCAACTTCCTACGAGCAGTACTTC. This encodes CSARGRGSTSYEQYF.

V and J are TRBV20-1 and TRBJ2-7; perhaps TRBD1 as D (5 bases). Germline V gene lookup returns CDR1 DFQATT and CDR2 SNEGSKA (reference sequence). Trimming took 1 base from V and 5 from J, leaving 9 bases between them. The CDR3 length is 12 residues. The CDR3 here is CSARGTIDEQYF. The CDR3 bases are TGCAGTGCTAGAGGGACAATCGACGAGCAGTACTTC.

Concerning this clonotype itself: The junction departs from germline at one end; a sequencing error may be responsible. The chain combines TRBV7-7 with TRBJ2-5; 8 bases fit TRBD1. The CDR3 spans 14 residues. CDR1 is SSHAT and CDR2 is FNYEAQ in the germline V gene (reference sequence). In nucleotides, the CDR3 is TGTGCTAGCAGCTCAACAGGGGGCCAAGAGACCCAGTACTTC. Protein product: CASSSTGGQETQYF. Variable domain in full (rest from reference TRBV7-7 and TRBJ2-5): GAGVSQSPRYKVTKRGQDVTLRCDPISSHATLYWYQQALGQGPEFLTYFNYEAQPDKSGLPSDRFSAERPEGSISTLTIQRTEQRDSAMYRCASSSTGGQETQYFGPGTRLLVL.

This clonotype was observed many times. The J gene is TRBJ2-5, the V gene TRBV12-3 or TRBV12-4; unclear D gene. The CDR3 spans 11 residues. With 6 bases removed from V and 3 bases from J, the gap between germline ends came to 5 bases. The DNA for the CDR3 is TGTGCCAGCAGCGCAGAAGAGACCCAGTACTTC. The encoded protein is CASSAEETQYF.